A single sample gave rise to the 13 T cell receptor beta chains below, sequenced in a study of blood T cell repertoires in COVID-19. Data came from immunoSEQ multiplex PCR; TCRdb stores just in-frame clones and leaves some out. The top ten hold about a sixth of the sample, which has 75,000 to 80,000 clones, roughly 80% seen once. Sequenced input: peripheral blood. These receptors all stem from a woman in her sixties or seventies with acute or convalescent COVID-19.

The chain joins TRBV28 to TRBJ1-1; no firm D call. From germline, CDR1 is MDHEN and CDR2 SYDVKM. V shed 1 base and J shed 2 bases, with 8 bases lying between them. This CDR3 has 14 amino acids. This chain's CDR3 is CASSLSGGNTEAFF. CDR3 in DNA: TGTGCCAGCAGTTTATCGGGAGGAAACACTGAAGCTTTCTTT.

V gene TRBV7-2 combines with J gene TRBJ1-6, with TRBD1 matching over 8 bases. Germline V gene data show CDR1 as SGHTA and CDR2 as FQGNSA. The CDR3 has 15 residues. Germline trimming cut 6 bases from V and 7 bases from J; bases unmatched to any gene: 8. CDR3 nucleotide sequence: TGTGCCAGCAGTCTCGGACAGGGAAGAAATTCACCCCTCCACTTT. Residues: CASSLGQGRNSPLHF.

The rearrangement uses TRBV12-5 and TRBJ2-6; D remains ambiguous. Germline values: CDR1 LGHNT, CDR2 FRNRAP. CDR3 length: 20 residues. The V gene lost 2 bases and the J gene lost 0 bases, with 20 bases spanning the gap. The CDR3 spells CASGLKRSDTRPSGANVLTF. The DNA for the CDR3 is TGTGCTAGTGGTTTGAAACGTTCAGACACGCGACCCTCTGGGGCCAACGTCCTGACTTTC.

The V call is TRBV13, the J call TRBJ1-2, with TRBD1 matching 9 bases. Germline loops: CDR1 PRHDT, CDR2 FYEKMQ (reference sequence). The CDR3 contains 15 residues. With 4 bases clipped from V and 4 bases from J, the junction kept 7 bases outside the gene matches. CDR3 sequence (DNA): TGTGCCAGCAGCTGGGACAGGGCGGGGTTCTATGGCTACACCTTC. Amino acid sequence: CASSWDRAGFYGYTF.

The V and J genes are TRBV24-1 and TRBJ1-2, with D perhaps TRBD1 (5 bases). Germline V gene data show CDR1 as KGHDR and CDR2 as SFDVKD. Trimming pared 3 bases from V and 6 bases from J, leaving 13 bases between. The CDR3 contains 14 residues. This chain's CDR3 is CATSDPGRRDGYTF. CDR3 DNA sequence: TGTGCCACCAGTGATCCGGGACGGAGGGATGGCTACACCTTC.

The chain couples TRBV24-1 to TRBJ2-1; 9 nucleotides align to TRBD1. The CDR3 runs 22 residues. Germline V gene data show CDR1 as KGHDR and CDR2 as SFDVKD. The junction had 20 bases not matched to a gene; V was cut back by 0 bases and J by 3 bases. The CDR3 here is CATSDLPGIDGQGRVGYNEQFF. For the CDR3, the DNA is TGTGCCACCAGTGATTTGCCCGGAATCGACGGACAGGGGAGGGTAGGCTACAATGAGCAGTTCTTC.

This chain connects TRBV4-2 to TRBJ1-1, with D perhaps matching TRBD1 (5 bases). Deletions cut 2 bases from V and 0 bases from J, with 10 bases between. Looked up from germline, CDR1 is LGHNA and CDR2 is YNFKEQ. CDR3 size: 15 residues. The CDR3 loop is CASSQLGTLNTEAFF. The CDR3 DNA reads TGTGCCAGCAGCCAACTAGGGACTTTGAACACTGAAGCTTTCTTT.

The chain couples TRBV18 to TRBJ2-1; D ambiguous. The CDR3 has 13 amino acids. Trimming removed 0 bases at V and 8 bases at J, with 8 bases between. The germline CDR1 and CDR2 sequences are KGHSH and LQKENI. The CDR3 sequence is CASSPPSSYEQFF. The CDR3 DNA reads as TGTGCCAGCTCACCACCCAGTTCCTATGAGCAGTTCTTC.

The chain employs TRBV7-3 and TRBJ2-1; TRBD1 agrees at 8 bases. Germline CDR1 is SGHTA and CDR2 is FQGTGA. The CDR3 extends over 16 amino acids. V shed 2 bases and J 8 bases; nucleotides not matched to a gene: 11. CDR3 sequence: CASSLGRRQGSHEQFF. The CDR3 region has the DNA TGTGCCAGCAGCTTAGGCCGGAGACAGGGGTCCCATGAGCAGTTCTTC.

This chain connects TRBV2 to TRBJ1-5, with 10 positions matching TRBD1. This CDR3 region has 14 residues. V trimming: 6 bases; J trimming: 5 bases; junction bases outside the gene matches: 4. Germline V gene data show CDR1 as SNHLY and CDR2 as FYNNEI. CDR3 region: CASSGTGEHQPQHF. CDR3 DNA: TGTGCCAGCAGCGGGACAGGGGAACATCAGCCCCAGCATTTT.

The rearrangement links TRBV14 to TRBJ1-2; D is unclear. V was pared by 2 bases and J by 6 bases, with 19 bases between. This CDR3 spans 16 amino acids. The germline gives CDR1 SGHDN, CDR2 FVKESK. This CDR3 reads CASSQTIGAGFDGYTF. CDR3 in DNA: TGTGCCAGCAGCCAAACCATTGGAGCGGGGTTTGATGGCTACACCTTC.

This clone was found a few times. This rearrangement joins TRBV5-1 to TRBJ2-3; D uncertain. This CDR3 contains 14 residues. Germline V lookup: CDR1 SGHRS, CDR2 YFSETQ. Trimming stripped 0 bases from V and 1 base from J, with 6 bases between. CDR3 residues: CASSLVEGTDTQYF. The CDR3 nucleotides read TGCGCCAGCAGCTTGGTTGAGGGCACAGATACGCAGTATTTT.

The gene calls are TRBV19 and TRBJ1-1, with D maybe TRBD1 (6 bases). CDR1 and CDR2 (germline): LNHDA, SQIVND (reference sequence). This CDR3 is built from 14 residues. V lost 4 bases and J lost 6, with 15 bases in between. The CDR3 DNA follows: TGTGCCAGTAGTACGCTCCAGGGGCGCGCTGAAGCTTTCTTT. Protein product: CASSTLQGRAEAFF.